This TCR beta chain derives from a study of response to subunit inactivated influenza vaccine. Via MiXCR, TCRdb re-called the RT-PCR reads, giving one row per CDR3 protein. The sample lists 800,000 to 1,000,000 distinct CDR3 sequences; 21% were seen once. Germline V CDR1 and CDR2: ENHRY, SYGVKD. Deletions cut 4 bases from V and 5 bases from J, with 9 bases between. The CDR3 runs 13 residues. The sample holds a few counts of this clonotype. The origin of this receptor is a man over 45 who received an inactivated influenza vaccine. The chain links TRBV10-3 to TRBJ1-5; TRBD1 is a possible D gene (6 bases). Sequencing used PBMCs from blood, obtained around 5 days after vaccination. Here the CDR3 reads CAISAAGDQPQHF. CDR3 nucleotide sequence: TGTGCCATCAGTGCGGCAGGGGATCAGCCCCAGCATTTT.